This T cell receptor beta chain was profiled in a study of shared clonotypes between healthy human individuals. Remarks on this clone: As yet, its antigen is unknown.

The study's findings and limits: Generation probabilities of non-shared clonotypes were lower (relative to those shared by all four donors). Though the depth was large, rarefaction showed that sorted-subset sequencing was incomplete.

Sequenced by immunoSEQ multiplex PCR; TCRdb stores in-frame clones only, minus some. The profile shows 1,500,000 or so clones, about 98.5% of them singletons. J lost 5 bases, V lost 6 bases, and 23 bases had no gene match. The CDR3 is made up of 19 amino acids. CDR1 and CDR2 from the germline V gene are SQVTM and ANQGSEA. The chain is built from TRBV29-1 and TRBJ2-2, with 8 bases aligning to TRBD2. The TCR was taken from a man aged 25-45 years in good health. The material sequenced was naive CD4+ T cells sorted from blood. Documented subset: CD45RA+ positively selected. The chain's CDR3 is CSVAWPMTSETRRTGELFF. CDR3 nucleotides: TGCAGCGTGGCCTGGCCGATGACTAGCGAAACAAGAAGGACCGGGGAGCTGTTTTTT.